Below, one T cell receptor beta chain is given with its context. Its antigen is not identified. Brentuximab vedotin exposure varied among the patients, all of whom had relapsed after autologous stem cell transplantation. The CDR3 is made up of 16 amino acids. Trimming took 2 bases from V and 1 from J, leaving 13 bases between them. Germline lookup yields CDR1 SGHNT and CDR2 YYREEE (reference sequence). The table came from immunoSEQ multiplex PCR; TCRdb's copy has only in-frame clones and leaves some out. The sample has around 46,000 clones, about three quarters seen once; the top ten hold roughly 22%. The sample originates from a study of PD-1 blockade in classical Hodgkin lymphoma. Across the study: It was nivolumab at 3 mg/kg, given intravenously every 2 weeks, that patients received.

Whole-study findings and limits: It was among complete responders that baseline diversity resembled that of newly diagnosed patients. Newly diagnosed patients reportedly trailed healthy donors in baseline TCR diversity. Researchers reported that CD4+ TCR diversity, though not CD8+, rose significantly by C4D1.

This chain connects TRBV5-4 to TRBJ1-3; a weak D match, TRBD1 (6 bases). Sequencing used peripheral blood mononuclear cells (PBMCs), obtained before the second cycle of nivolumab. The receptor comes from a human donor with classical Hodgkin lymphoma. CDR3 bases: TGTGCCAGCAGCTTTGACAGGAAGAAGTCTGGAAACACCATATATTTT. It codes for CASSFDRKKSGNTIYF.